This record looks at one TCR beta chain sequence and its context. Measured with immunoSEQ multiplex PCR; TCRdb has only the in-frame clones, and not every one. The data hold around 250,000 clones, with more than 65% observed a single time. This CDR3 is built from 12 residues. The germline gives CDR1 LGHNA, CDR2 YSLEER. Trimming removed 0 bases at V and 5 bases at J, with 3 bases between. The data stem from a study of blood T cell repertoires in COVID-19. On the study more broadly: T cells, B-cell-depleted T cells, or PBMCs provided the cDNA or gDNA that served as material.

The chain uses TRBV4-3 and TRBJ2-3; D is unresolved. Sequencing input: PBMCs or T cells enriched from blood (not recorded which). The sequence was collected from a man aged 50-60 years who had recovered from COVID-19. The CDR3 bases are TGCGCCAGCAGCCAAGACCGAGATACGCAGTATTTT. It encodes CASSQDRDTQYF.